This passage covers 7 T cell receptor beta chains from one sample sequenced in a study of ipilimumab plus nivolumab after autologous stem cell transplantation. Sequencing used immunoSEQ multiplex PCR; TCRdb keeps in-frame clones, though not all of them. This sample yields roughly 17,000 clones, of which 65% to 80% are seen a single time; less than 40% belongs to the top ten. This specimen consisted of PBMCs, obtained in a trial of ipilimumab plus nivolumab as post-transplant consolidation. All receptors come from a male donor with diffuse large B-cell lymphoma.

The rearrangement joins TRBV28 to TRBJ1-2; D remains ambiguous. Trimming removed 3 bases at V and 8 bases at J, with 16 bases between. Germline V lookup: CDR1 MDHEN, CDR2 SYDVKM. The CDR3 is 14 amino acids. In DNA, the CDR3 is TGTGCCAGCAGTTTGGAAAGCCTTTTCGGGGGCTACACCTTC. This encodes CASSLESLFGGYTF.

This clone was recorded once. This chain connects TRBV5-4 to TRBJ2-1; no reliable D call. The CDR3 runs to 12 residues. V lost 1 base and J 7 bases, leaving 6 bases between the germline ends. The germline gives CDR1 SGHNT, CDR2 YYREEE (reference sequence). The CDR3 spells CASSLPWNEQFF. CDR3 DNA sequence: TGTGCCAGCAGCTTGCCCTGGAATGAGCAGTTCTTC.

The J gene is TRBJ2-2, the V gene TRBV5-6; D is perhaps TRBD2 (6 bases). This CDR3 spans 15 amino acids. CDR1 and CDR2 from the germline V gene are SGHDT and YYEEEE. V was trimmed by 0 bases and J by 4 bases, leaving 10 bases between them. This CDR3 is CASSLVGTGTGELFF. CDR3 nucleotides: TGTGCCAGCAGCTTGGTGGGGACTGGCACCGGGGAGCTGTTTTTT.

The chain combines TRBV7-3 with TRBJ1-1; no clear D. This CDR3 spans 13 amino acids. Per germline, CDR1 SGHTA and CDR2 FQGTGA. V lost 2 bases to trimming and J lost 0 bases, with 4 bases between them. CDR3 residues: CASSLSLNTEAFF. CDR3 coding DNA: TGTGCCAGCAGCTTATCTTTGAACACTGAAGCTTTCTTT.

The chain joins TRBV7-6 to TRBJ1-2, with a possible D match to TRBD1 (6 bases). The germline CDR1 and CDR2 sequences are SGHVS and FNYEAQ. Deletions cut 4 bases from V and 3 bases from J, with 12 bases between. The CDR3 has 14 amino acids. The CDR3 is CASSSRAGDYGYTF. CDR3 bases: TGTGCCAGCAGCTCAAGGGCAGGGGACTATGGCTACACCTTC.

The chain links TRBV7-2 to TRBJ2-7; TRBD1 agrees at 7 bases. The J segment lost 3 bases and the V segment lost 1 base, leaving 9 bases of the junction unmatched. Germline V CDR1 and CDR2: SGHTA, FQGNSA. The CDR3 has 16 residues. The CDR3 spells CASSLVGGDPLYEQYF. In DNA form, the CDR3 reads TGTGCCAGCAGCTTAGTAGGGGGCGACCCCCTCTACGAGCAGTACTTC.

The chain recombines TRBV9 with TRBJ1-1; 8 nucleotides align to TRBD1. J gave up 3 bases and V 3 bases, and 4 bases lay outside the gene matches. Looked up from germline, CDR1 is SGDLS and CDR2 is YYNGEE. The CDR3 covers 14 residues. As DNA, the CDR3 is TGTGCCAGCAGCGCGTCAGGGGGCCACACTGAAGCTTTCTTT. The encoded protein is CASSASGGHTEAFF.